The 27 T cell receptor beta chains reported below all come from one sample, sequenced in a study of blood T cell repertoires in COVID-19. Generated by immunoSEQ multiplex PCR, the TCRdb table keeps only in-frame clones and is missing some. Of fewer than 350,000 clones listed, more than 70% are singletons. Sequenced sample: peripheral blood. All receptors come from a woman under 40 with COVID-19, enrolled during active disease.

This clone was seen only a few times. This chain joins TRBV6-5 and TRBJ2-7, with TRBD1 matching over 11 bases. Germline values: CDR1 MNHEY, CDR2 SVGAGI. Losses at the gene ends were 6 bases for V and 3 bases for J; bases not matched to a gene: 4. This CDR3 has 14 amino acids. CDR3 sequence reads: CASSQGQGGYEQYF. Here the CDR3 DNA reads TGTGCCAGCAGCCAGGGACAGGGGGGCTACGAGCAGTACTTC.

The chain links TRBV11-2 to TRBJ2-7; maybe TRBD2 (6 bases). The V gene lost 5 bases and the J gene lost 2 bases, with 13 bases spanning the gap. Germline CDR1 is SGHAT and CDR2 is FQNNGV. This CDR3 contains 14 residues. CDR3 in amino acids: CASSPAGTPYEQYF. The CDR3 DNA sequence: TGTGCCAGCAGCCCGGCGGGGACGCCCTACGAGCAGTACTTC.

This chain uses TRBV19 with TRBJ1-2; 7 positions match TRBD1. The CDR3 runs to 13 residues. Germline V gene lookup returns CDR1 LNHDA and CDR2 SQIVND (reference sequence). Trimming at V came to 4 bases and at J to 7 bases, leaving 6 bases not matched to a gene. The CDR3 DNA is TGTGCCAGTAGTAATGGCCACAGGGGTGGCTACACCTTC. Its translation is CASSNGHRGGYTF.

CDR3 coding DNA: TGTGCCAGCAGCCCTCAAGTTTACAGGTTACCAGGGGACACTGAAGCTTTCTTT. Its protein is CASSPQVYRLPGDTEAFF. The chain is built from TRBV14 and TRBJ1-1, with a possible D match to TRBD1 (6 bases). CDR3 length: 18 residues. Germline values: CDR1 SGHDN, CDR2 FVKESK. The ends were cut back, 4 bases at V and 3 bases at J, with 24 bases in the middle. Variable domain in full (rest from reference TRBV14 and TRBJ1-1): EAGVTQFPSHSVIEKGQTVTLRCDPISGHDNLYWYRRVMGKEIKFLLHFVKESKQDESGMPNNRFLAERTGGTYSTLKVQPAELEDSGVYFCASSPQVYRLPGDTEAFFGQGTRLTVV.

This chain uses TRBV12-5 with TRBJ1-4, with 8 bases that match TRBD1. Germline trimming cut 10 bases from V and 8 bases from J; bases unmatched to any gene: 9. The length of the CDR3 is 13 residues. Per the germline V gene, CDR1 is LGHNT and CDR2 is FRNRAP. CDR3 nucleotides: TGTGCTACTACGACAGGGGTTGAAGAAAAACTGTTTTTT. It is translated as CATTTGVEEKLFF. Together with reference TRBV12-5 and TRBJ1-4, the CDR3 gives the full variable domain: DARVTQTPRHKVTEMGQEVTMRCQPILGHNTVFWYRQTMMQGLELLAYFRNRAPLDDSGMPKDRFSAEMPDATLATLKIQPSEPRDSAVYFCATTTGVEEKLFFGSGTQLSVL.

The chain is built from TRBV4-1 and TRBJ1-6; D gene ambiguous. Trimming took off 0 bases at V and 10 bases at J, with 13 bases between the two ends. Looked up from germline, CDR1 is MGHRA and CDR2 is YSYEKL. The CDR3 loop spans 15 amino acids. The CDR3 DNA reads as TGCGCCAGCAGCCAAGAGCCCCCTCCGGGATCACCCCTCCACTTT. Translated, it gives CASSQEPPPGSPLHF.

This chain joins TRBV6-5 and TRBJ1-6, with D tentatively TRBD1 (5 bases). The CDR3 has 15 residues. Germline V lookup: CDR1 MNHEY, CDR2 SVGAGI. V was clipped by 6 bases and J by 5 bases, with 14 bases between them. The CDR3 region has the DNA TGTGCCAGCAGAAGACAGTCCGTTAATAATTCACCCCTCCACTTT. This codes for CASRRQSVNNSPLHF.

The sample holds one count of this clone. V gene TRBV2 combines with J gene TRBJ1-5; D is perhaps TRBD1 (6 bases). V shed 5 bases and J shed 9 bases, with 14 bases lying between them. CDR3 size: 13 residues. In germline, CDR1 is SNHLY, CDR2 FYNNEI. This CDR3 reads CASSRTALMPQHF. DNA for the CDR3: TGTGCCAGCAGTAGGACAGCTTTGATGCCCCAGCATTTT.

The chain couples TRBV5-5 to TRBJ2-7; the match to TRBD1 covers 8 bases. Germline assignment: CDR1 SGHKS and CDR2 YYEKEE (reference sequence). Trimming cost V 4 bases and J 3 bases; bases outside gene matches: 12. This CDR3 is built from 16 residues. The CDR3 sequence is CASSGPRGRLFYEQYF. The CDR3 DNA follows: TGTGCCAGCAGCGGGCCCAGGGGGCGCCTATTCTACGAGCAGTACTTC.

The sample holds many counts of this clone. This chain links TRBV5-6 with TRBJ2-3; a weak D match, TRBD2 (6 bases). This CDR3 is built from 16 residues. Germline CDR1 is SGHDT and CDR2 is YYEEEE. V shed 2 bases and J shed 4 bases, with 17 bases lying between them. The CDR3 sequence: CASSFLGTGHSDTQYF. DNA for the CDR3: TGTGCCAGCAGCTTCTTGGGGACTGGGCACTCAGATACGCAGTATTTT.

This chain uses TRBV5-1 with TRBJ2-5; D call uncertain. Germline V gene lookup returns CDR1 SGHRS and CDR2 YFSETQ. The CDR3 has 13 amino acids. Trimming stripped 4 bases from V and 3 bases from J, with 10 bases between. This CDR3 is CASSHLPKETQYF. The CDR3 bases are TGCGCCAGCAGCCACTTGCCTAAAGAGACCCAGTACTTC.

This clone was seen a single time. V and J are TRBV24-1 and TRBJ2-7; D gene uncertain. V was cut by 11 bases and J by 7 bases, with 14 bases left in between. CDR3 length: 11 residues. Germline loops: CDR1 KGHDR, CDR2 SFDVKD. CDR3 in amino acids: CARYGSEEQYV. CDR3 nucleotide sequence: TGTGCCAGATACGGTTCCGAAGAGCAGTACGTC.

A single count supports this clone. The chain joins TRBV5-6 to TRBJ1-5; D unclear. V dropped 1 base and J dropped 8 bases, with 10 bases sitting between them. The CDR3 runs 13 residues. CDR1 SGHDT and CDR2 YYEEEE come from the germline V gene. The CDR3 DNA follows: TGTGCCAGCAGCTTGTGGCGGATGAAGCCCCAGCATTTT. Translated: CASSLWRMKPQHF.

V gene TRBV5-3 combines with J gene TRBJ1-1, with unresolved D. TRBV5-3 is an open reading frame, and its role is uncertain. The CDR3 sequence is 14 residues long. Trimming pared 0 bases from V and 0 bases from J, leaving 6 bases between. CDR3 sequence reads: CARSLERVNTEAFF. In nucleotides, the CDR3 is TGTGCCAGAAGCTTGGAACGGGTGAACACTGAAGCTTTCTTT.

The genes are TRBV6-2 or TRBV6-3 and TRBJ1-5; TRBD1 matches 8 bases. V lost 6 bases to trimming and J lost 5 bases; unmatched junction nucleotides: 6. CDR3 length: 14 amino acids. Germline assignment: CDR1 MNHEY and CDR2 SVGEGT. The CDR3 sequence is CASSLDRDYQPQHF. DNA of the CDR3: TGTGCCAGCAGCCTGGACAGGGACTATCAGCCCCAGCATTTT.

Notes on this clone: The junction departs from the called germline gene at one end, perhaps through a read error. V gene TRBV3-1 (or the pseudogene TRBV3-2) combines with J gene TRBJ2-5, with 7 bases aligning to TRBD2. Germline-derived CDR1 and CDR2 are LGHDT and YNNKEL (reference sequence). The CDR3 runs to 10 residues. The CDR3 DNA is TGTGCCAGCAGCTCCCTTCGGGGGGACTTC. The encoded protein is CASSSLRGDF.

V is TRBV29-1 and J is TRBJ2-3, with D hard to call. The CDR3 is 13 amino acids. In germline, CDR1 is SQVTM, CDR2 ANQGSEA. Deletions cut 3 bases from V and 0 bases from J, with 7 bases between. The CDR3 bases are TGCAGCGTTGACGTCACTAGCACAGATACGCAGTATTTT. Translating gives CSVDVTSTDTQYF.

This clone was observed once. The rearrangement links TRBV27 to TRBJ1-6; perhaps TRBD1 as D (6 bases). Between the trimmed V and J ends, which lost 2 bases and 5 bases, there was a span of 13 bases. Germline CDR1 reads MNHEY; CDR2 reads SMNVEV (reference sequence). The CDR3 runs 16 residues. CDR3 nucleotides: TGTGCCAGCAGTTTACGGGCAGGGGTGGATAATTCACCCCTCCACTTT. Amino acid sequence: CASSLRAGVDNSPLHF.

This sequence joins TRBV5-6 and TRBJ1-2; D is uncertain. The V gene lost 2 bases and the J gene lost 1 base, with 9 bases spanning the gap. CDR3 length equals 14 residues. From germline, CDR1 is SGHDT and CDR2 YYEEEE. The CDR3 region is CASSLGGYNYGYTF. The CDR3 coding sequence is TGTGCCAGCAGCTTAGGCGGTTATAACTATGGCTACACCTTC.

Ten or more counts support this clone. V usage is TRBV9 and J usage is TRBJ1-5; D is unresolved. The CDR3 has 13 amino acids. In germline, CDR1 is SGDLS, CDR2 YYNGEE. Trimming pared 4 bases from V and 1 base from J, leaving 6 bases between. The CDR3 DNA follows: TGTGCCAGCAGCTCAACAAGCAATCAGCCCCAGCATTTT. Its protein product is CASSSTSNQPQHF. The full variable domain, completed using reference TRBV9 and TRBJ1-5, is DSGVTQTPKHLITATGQRVTLRCSPRSGDLSVYWYQQSLDQGLQFLIQYYNGEERAKGNILERFSAQQFPDLHSELNLSSLELGDSALYFCASSSTSNQPQHFGDGTRLSIL.

This clone was picked up a small number of times. The CDR3 coding sequence is TGTGCCACCACCCGGGTCTTTATGAACACTGAAGCTTTCTTT. Translating gives CATTRVFMNTEAFF. The rearrangement links TRBV19 to TRBJ1-1; D gene uncertain. Germline CDR1 and CDR2: LNHDA and SQIVND (reference sequence). V was cut by 10 bases and J by 0 bases, with 15 bases left in between. The CDR3 contains 14 residues.

The CDR3 loop is CTSSQDPSRGLAGRLSTDTQYF. CDR3 coding DNA: TGCACCAGCAGCCAAGACCCCTCCAGGGGACTAGCGGGACGCTTAAGCACAGATACGCAGTATTTT. The chain is built from TRBV1 and TRBJ2-3; the tabulated D call, TRBD2, remains unverified against the DNA. TRBV1 is a recognized pseudogene. CDR3 length equals 22 residues.

The chain uses TRBV7-2 and TRBJ2-3, with D possibly matching TRBD1 (5 bases). From germline, CDR1 is SGHTA and CDR2 FQGNSA. This CDR3 has 15 residues. V was shortened by 4 bases and J by 6 bases, with 17 bases between the two germline ends. CDR3 amino acids: CASSYRAGAWDTQYF. CDR3 bases: TGTGCCAGCAGCTACCGCGCTGGGGCCTGGGATACGCAGTATTTT. Based on the CDR3 plus reference TRBV7-2 and TRBJ2-3, the full variable domain is GAGVSQSPSNKVTEKGKDVELRCDPISGHTALYWYRQSLGQGLEFLIYFQGNSAPDKSGLPSDRFSAERTGGSVSTLTIQRTQQEDSAVYLCASSYRAGAWDTQYFGPGTRLTVL.

This sequence joins TRBV7-8 and TRBJ2-2, with 9 bases lining up with TRBD1. V shed 3 bases and J 4 bases; nucleotides not matched to a gene: 6. The CDR3 consists of 16 residues. The V gene's germline CDR1 is SGHVS and CDR2 FQNEAQ. The CDR3 nucleotides read TGTGCCAGCAGCTTCCGGACAGGGGCGACCACCGGGGAGCTGTTTTTT. Translated, it gives CASSFRTGATTGELFF.

V is TRBV19 and J is TRBJ1-5; D perhaps matches TRBD1 (5 bases). Per the germline V gene, CDR1 is LNHDA and CDR2 is SQIVND (reference sequence). The CDR3 has 14 residues. Trimming took off 3 bases at V and 2 bases at J, with 8 bases between the two ends. Here the CDR3 DNA reads TGTGCCAGTAGTATCGACAGCCGCAATCAGCCCCAGCATTTT. Translation gives CASSIDSRNQPQHF.

The chain recombines TRBV10-3 with TRBJ1-1; the match to TRBD1 covers 11 bases. After removal of 6 bases from V and 1 base from J, the junction contained 4 bases not matched to a gene. The CDR3 contains 15 residues. CDR1 and CDR2 from the germline V gene are ENHRY and SYGVKD. The CDR3 reads CAIRRTGGPNTEAFF. CDR3 bases: TGTGCCATCAGGCGGACAGGGGGCCCGAACACTGAAGCTTTCTTT.

The chain is built from TRBV7-6 and TRBJ2-3; TRBD2 aligns across 8 bases. The junction had 5 bases not matched to a gene; V was cut back by 1 base and J by 2 bases. The CDR3 runs 16 residues. Germline values: CDR1 SGHVS, CDR2 FNYEAQ. CDR3 protein: CASSLGGSGVTDTQYF. In DNA form, the CDR3 reads TGTGCCAGCAGCTTAGGGGGTAGCGGGGTCACAGATACGCAGTATTTT.